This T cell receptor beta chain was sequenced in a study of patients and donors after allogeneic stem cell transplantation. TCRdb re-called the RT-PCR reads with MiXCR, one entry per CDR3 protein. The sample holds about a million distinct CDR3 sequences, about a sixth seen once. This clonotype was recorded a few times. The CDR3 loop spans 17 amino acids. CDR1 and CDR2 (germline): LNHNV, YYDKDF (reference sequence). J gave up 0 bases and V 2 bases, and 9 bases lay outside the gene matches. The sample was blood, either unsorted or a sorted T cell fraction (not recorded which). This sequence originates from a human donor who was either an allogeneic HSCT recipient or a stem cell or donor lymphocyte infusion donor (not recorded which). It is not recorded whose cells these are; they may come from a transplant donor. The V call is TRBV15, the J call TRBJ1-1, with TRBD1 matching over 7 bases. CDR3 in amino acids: CATSRRERDSVNTEAFF. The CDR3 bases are TGTGCCACCAGCAGACGCGAGAGGGACAGTGTGAACACTGAAGCTTTCTTT. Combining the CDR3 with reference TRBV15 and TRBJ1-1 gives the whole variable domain DAMVIQNPRYQVTQFGKPVTLSCSQTLNHNVMYWYQQKSSQAPKLLFHYYDKDFNNEADTPDNFQSRRPNTSFCFLDIRSPGLGDTAMYLCATSRRERDSVNTEAFFGQGTRLTVV.